These 14 T cell receptor beta chains share one sample of origin, sequenced in a study of blood T cell repertoires in COVID-19. Measured with immunoSEQ multiplex PCR; TCRdb has only the in-frame clones, and not every one. The sample shows about 5,900 clones, roughly nine tenths of them seen only once. Sequencing used peripheral blood. The origin of the receptors is a human donor in a cohort sampled during active COVID-19.

The CDR3 is CASSSPGLADLSTDTQYF. Written as DNA, the CDR3 is TGTGCCAGCAGCTCCCCGGGACTAGCGGACCTGAGCACAGATACGCAGTATTTT. The chain joins TRBV7-6 to TRBJ2-3; 11 bases map to TRBD2. CDR1 and CDR2 (germline): SGHVS, FNYEAQ. Trimming at V came to 4 bases and at J to 0 bases, leaving 9 bases not matched to a gene. The CDR3 loop spans 18 amino acids.

This chain links TRBV4-1 with TRBJ2-7; TRBD2 matches 14 bases. This CDR3 is built from 16 residues. The ends lost 3 bases at V and 6 bases at J; junction bases unmatched: 7. Germline loops: CDR1 MGHRA, CDR2 YSYEKL. The CDR3 DNA reads TGCGCCAGCAGCCAGGAACCCGGACTAGCGGGAGGCGAGCAGTACTTC. Translating gives CASSQEPGLAGGEQYF.

The V and J genes are TRBV9 and TRBJ2-2; a possible D gene is TRBD2 (5 bases). V was pared by 0 bases and J by 0 bases, with 12 bases between. The CDR3 is made up of 17 amino acids. Germline V gene sequence: CDR1 SGDLS, CDR2 YYNGEE. The CDR3 here is CASSVGAGIPNTGELFF. As DNA, the CDR3 is TGTGCCAGCAGCGTAGGCGCCGGGATACCGAACACCGGGGAGCTGTTTTTT.

This clone showed up just a few times. The V and J genes are TRBV19 and TRBJ2-1, with D possibly being TRBD1 (6 bases). The CDR3 is 13 residues long. The germline V gene encodes CDR1 LNHDA and CDR2 SQIVND (reference sequence). V lost 5 bases and J lost 4, with 9 bases in between. DNA for the CDR3: TGTGCCAGTAGTCTGGGACATTACAATGAGCAGTTCTTC. Residues: CASSLGHYNEQFF.

The rearrangement joins TRBV29-1 to TRBJ2-6; weak D call: TRBD1 (7 bases). Germline CDR1 reads SQVTM; CDR2 reads ANQGSEA. The CDR3 sequence is 17 residues long. Trimming left V 3 bases short and J 2 bases short, with 17 bases between. CDR3 in DNA: TGCAGCGTTGAGAGGGCAGGGGGGTTAACTGGGGCCAACGTCCTGACTTTC. Amino acid sequence: CSVERAGGLTGANVLTF. Drawing the rest from reference TRBV29-1 and TRBJ2-6, the complete variable domain is SAVISQKPSRDICQRGTSLTIQCQVDSQVTMMFWYRQQPGQSLTLIATANQGSEATYESGFVIDKFPISRPNLTFSTLTVSNMSPEDSSIYLCSVERAGGLTGANVLTFGAGSRLTVL.

The chain uses TRBV6-5 and TRBJ2-5; unclear D gene. The CDR3 has 13 residues. The germline CDR1 and CDR2 sequences are MNHEY and SVGAGI. V gave up 6 bases and J gave up 5 bases, with 13 bases separating them. In nucleotides, the CDR3 is TGTGCCAGCAGCGCAATCCGGCGGGAGACCCAGTACTTC. Residues: CASSAIRRETQYF.

The genes are TRBV6-5 and TRBJ2-7; 8 nucleotides agree with TRBD1. Trimming took 6 bases from V and 7 from J; bases not matched to a gene: 11. CDR3 length: 14 amino acids. The germline gives CDR1 MNHEY, CDR2 SVGAGI. The CDR3 loop is CASRSGTGGREQYF. CDR3 nucleotide sequence: TGTGCCAGCAGGTCCGGGACAGGTGGTCGGGAGCAGTACTTC.

In its sample, this clone was seen a few times. V gene TRBV24-1 combines with J gene TRBJ2-5; the match to TRBD1 covers 7 bases. The trim removed 3 bases at V and 1 base at J, leaving 4 bases unmatched. The CDR3 is 15 residues long. Germline V gene data show CDR1 as KGHDR and CDR2 as SFDVKD. CDR3 DNA sequence: TGTGCCACCAGTGATAGGTGGGACAGCCAAGAGACCCAGTACTTC. Protein: CATSDRWDSQETQYF.

This clone came up once. The chain carries TRBV7-2 and TRBJ2-3, with D possibly TRBD2 on 6 matching bases. Per germline, CDR1 SGHTA and CDR2 FQGNSA. This CDR3 is 15 amino acids long. V dropped 4 bases and J dropped 5 bases, with 16 bases sitting between them. The CDR3 coding sequence is TGTGCCAGCAGCTCGCACGGGACTGCCGGAGATACGCAGTATTTT. It translates to CASSSHGTAGDTQYF. Together with reference TRBV7-2 and TRBJ2-3, the CDR3 gives the full variable domain: GAGVSQSPSNKVTEKGKDVELRCDPISGHTALYWYRQSLGQGLEFLIYFQGNSAPDKSGLPSDRFSAERTGGSVSTLTIQRTQQEDSAVYLCASSSHGTAGDTQYFGPGTRLTVL.

This chain links TRBV7-7 with TRBJ2-2, with 7 positions matching TRBD1. The ends lost 1 base at V and 4 bases at J; junction bases unmatched: 3. CDR1 SSHAT and CDR2 FNYEAQ come from the germline V gene (reference sequence). The CDR3 has 15 residues. The CDR3 loop reads CASSLGQGSTGELFF. Here the CDR3 DNA reads TGTGCCAGCAGCTTAGGACAGGGAAGCACCGGGGAGCTGTTTTTT.

This chain joins TRBV7-2 and TRBJ2-1, with 7 bases aligning to TRBD2. Trimming at V came to 2 bases and at J to 7 bases, leaving 5 bases not matched to a gene. The CDR3 has 14 amino acids. Germline loops: CDR1 SGHTA, CDR2 FQGNSA. CDR3 nucleotide sequence: TGTGCCAGCAGCTTATATGGGGAGGGGAATGAGCAGTTCTTC. Translating gives CASSLYGEGNEQFF.

This chain links TRBV5-4 with TRBJ1-6; possible D gene TRBD1, 5 bases. Trimming removed 4 bases at V and 5 bases at J, with 13 bases between. CDR3 size: 15 residues. The V gene's germline CDR1 is SGHNT and CDR2 YYREEE (reference sequence). CDR3 DNA: TGTGCCAGCAGCCCCGGGGGGACTAATAATTCACCCCTCCACTTT. Translated, it gives CASSPGGTNNSPLHF.

The J gene is TRBJ1-6, the V gene TRBV6-5; D is uncertain. Germline V gene data show CDR1 as MNHEY and CDR2 as SVGAGI. V was pared by 0 bases and J by 11 bases, with 11 bases between. This CDR3 region has 14 residues. The CDR3 DNA is TGTGCCAGCAGTTACTCTCCGGGGAGGACACCCCTCCACTTT. Its translation is CASSYSPGRTPLHF.

This rearrangement joins TRBV19 to TRBJ2-5, with TRBD1 matching over 9 bases. The CDR3 spans 15 residues. The V segment lost 5 bases and the J segment 0 bases; nucleotides outside the gene matches: 4. Per germline, CDR1 LNHDA and CDR2 SQIVND (reference sequence). CDR3 residues: CASSWGTGNQETQYF. The CDR3 DNA sequence: TGTGCCAGTAGTTGGGGGACAGGGAACCAAGAGACCCAGTACTTC.